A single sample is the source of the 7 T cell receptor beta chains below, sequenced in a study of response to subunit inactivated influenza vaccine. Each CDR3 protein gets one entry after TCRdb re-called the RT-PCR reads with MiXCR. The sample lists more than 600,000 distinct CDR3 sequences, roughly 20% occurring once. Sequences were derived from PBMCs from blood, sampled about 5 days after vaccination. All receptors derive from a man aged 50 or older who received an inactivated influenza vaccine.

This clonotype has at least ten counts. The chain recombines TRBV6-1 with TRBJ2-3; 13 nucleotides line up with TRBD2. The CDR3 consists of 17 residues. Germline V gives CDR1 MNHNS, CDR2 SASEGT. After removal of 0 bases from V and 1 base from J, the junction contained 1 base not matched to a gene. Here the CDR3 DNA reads TGTGCCAGCAGTGAAGCTGGACTAGCGGGGGGCACAGATACGCAGTATTTT. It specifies CASSEAGLAGGTDTQYF.

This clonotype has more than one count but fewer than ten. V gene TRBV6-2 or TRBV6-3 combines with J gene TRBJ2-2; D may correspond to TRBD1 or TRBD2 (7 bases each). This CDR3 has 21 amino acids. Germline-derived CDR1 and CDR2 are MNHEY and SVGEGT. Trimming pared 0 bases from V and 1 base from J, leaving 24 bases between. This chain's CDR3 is CASSYSIGGQAVAGNTGELFF. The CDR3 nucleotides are TGTGCCAGCAGTTACTCGATTGGCGGACAGGCGGTAGCGGGGAACACCGGGGAGCTGTTTTTT.

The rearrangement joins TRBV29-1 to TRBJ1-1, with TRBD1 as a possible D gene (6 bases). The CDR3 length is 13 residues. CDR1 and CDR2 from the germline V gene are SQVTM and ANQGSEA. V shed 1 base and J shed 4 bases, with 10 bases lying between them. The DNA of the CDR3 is TGCAGCGTTGAAGTAGGCAGGGGCACTGAAGCTTTCTTT. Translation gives CSVEVGRGTEAFF.

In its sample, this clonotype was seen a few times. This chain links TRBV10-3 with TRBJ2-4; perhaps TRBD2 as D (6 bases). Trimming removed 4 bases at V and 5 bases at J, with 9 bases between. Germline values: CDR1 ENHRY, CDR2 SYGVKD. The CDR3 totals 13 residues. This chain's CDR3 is CAISAGVENIQYF. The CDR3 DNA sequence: TGTGCCATCAGTGCGGGAGTGGAAAACATTCAGTACTTC.

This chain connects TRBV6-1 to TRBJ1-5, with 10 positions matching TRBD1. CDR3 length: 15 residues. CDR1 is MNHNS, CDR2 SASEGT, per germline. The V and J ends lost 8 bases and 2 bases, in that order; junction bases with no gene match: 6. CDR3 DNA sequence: TGTGCCAGCGGCCCCGGGACAGGGGGCAATCAGCCCCAGCATTTT. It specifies CASGPGTGGNQPQHF.

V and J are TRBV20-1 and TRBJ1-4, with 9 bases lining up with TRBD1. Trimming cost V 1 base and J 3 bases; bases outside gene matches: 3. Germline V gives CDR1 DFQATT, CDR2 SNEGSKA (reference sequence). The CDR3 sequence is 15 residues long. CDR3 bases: TGCAGTGCTAGAGGGACAGGGGTGGCTAATGAAAAACTGTTTTTT. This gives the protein CSARGTGVANEKLFF.

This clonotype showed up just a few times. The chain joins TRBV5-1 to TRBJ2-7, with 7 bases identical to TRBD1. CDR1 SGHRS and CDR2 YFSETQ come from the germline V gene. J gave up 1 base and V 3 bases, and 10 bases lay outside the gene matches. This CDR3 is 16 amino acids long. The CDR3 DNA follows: TGCGCCAGCAGCTCGTCTCGGACAGGCTCATCCTACGAGCAGTACTTC. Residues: CASSSSRTGSSYEQYF.